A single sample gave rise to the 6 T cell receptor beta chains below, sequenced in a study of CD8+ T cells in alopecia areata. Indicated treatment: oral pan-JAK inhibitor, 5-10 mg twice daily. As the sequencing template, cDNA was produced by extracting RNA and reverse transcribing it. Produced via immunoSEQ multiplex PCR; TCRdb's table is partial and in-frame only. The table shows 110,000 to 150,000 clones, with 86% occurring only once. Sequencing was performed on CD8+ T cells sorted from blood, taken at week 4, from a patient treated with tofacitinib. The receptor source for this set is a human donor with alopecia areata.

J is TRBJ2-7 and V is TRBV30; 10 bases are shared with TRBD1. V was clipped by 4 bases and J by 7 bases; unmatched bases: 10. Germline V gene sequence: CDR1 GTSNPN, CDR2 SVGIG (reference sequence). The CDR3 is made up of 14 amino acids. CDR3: CAWNPTGGSGEQYF. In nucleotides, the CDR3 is TGTGCCTGGAACCCGACAGGGGGCTCTGGTGAGCAGTACTTC.

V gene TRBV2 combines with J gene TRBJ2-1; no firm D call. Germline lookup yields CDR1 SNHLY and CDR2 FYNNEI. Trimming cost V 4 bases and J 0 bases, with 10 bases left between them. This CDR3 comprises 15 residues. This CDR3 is CASSAPPGSYNEQFF. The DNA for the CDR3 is TGTGCCAGCAGTGCCCCTCCAGGCTCCTACAATGAGCAGTTCTTC.

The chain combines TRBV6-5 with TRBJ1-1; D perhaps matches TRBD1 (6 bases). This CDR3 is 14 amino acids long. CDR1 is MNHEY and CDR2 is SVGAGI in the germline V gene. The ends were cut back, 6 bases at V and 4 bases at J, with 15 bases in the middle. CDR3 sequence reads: CASRDSPGGTEAFF. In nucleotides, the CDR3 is TGTGCCAGCAGGGACAGCCCTGGGGGCACTGAAGCTTTCTTT.

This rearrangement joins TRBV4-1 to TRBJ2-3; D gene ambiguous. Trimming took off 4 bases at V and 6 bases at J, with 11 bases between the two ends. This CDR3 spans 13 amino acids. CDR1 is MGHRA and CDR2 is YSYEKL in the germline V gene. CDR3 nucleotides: TGCGCCAGCAGCCGTATGGTGGAGGATACGCAGTATTTT. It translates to CASSRMVEDTQYF.

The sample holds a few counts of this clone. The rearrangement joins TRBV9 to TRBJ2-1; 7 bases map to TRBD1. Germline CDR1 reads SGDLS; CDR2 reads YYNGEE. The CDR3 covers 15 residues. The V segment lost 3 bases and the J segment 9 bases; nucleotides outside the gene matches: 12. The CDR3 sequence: CASSGPDRPRGEQFF. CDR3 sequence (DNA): TGTGCCAGCAGCGGACCGGACAGGCCCAGGGGTGAGCAGTTCTTC.

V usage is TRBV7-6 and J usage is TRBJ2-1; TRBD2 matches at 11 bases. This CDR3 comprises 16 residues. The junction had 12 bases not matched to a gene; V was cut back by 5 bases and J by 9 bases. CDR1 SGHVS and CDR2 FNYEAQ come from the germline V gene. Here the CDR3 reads CASSKSSGSGRGEQFF. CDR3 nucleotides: TGTGCCAGCAGCAAAAGTTCGGGTAGCGGGAGGGGTGAGCAGTTCTTC.